This T cell receptor beta chain is from a study of blood T cell repertoires in COVID-19 (dated by TCRdb to 2020 to 2021). Background for the entire study: Samples from collaborators originated in the United States, Italy and Spain and spanned both the acute and convalescent phases of COVID-19. The material from the prospective study consisted of cDNA or gDNA derived from T cells, B-cell-depleted T cells, or PBMCs. The dataset comprised deeply sampled blood TCRbeta repertoires from subjects exposed to, actively infected with, or recovered from COVID-19. A freely available public database, intended as a resource for researchers studying the immune response to SARS-CoV-2, is where the repertoires were released. Samples came from the ongoing ImmuneRACE study (first 160 participants) plus 1,254 subjects from 6 global collaborators. The sample metadata nearly always contained a de-identified subject ID, COVID-19 status, age in years and sex. Where available, HLA class I and class II types were taken from metadata supplied by the sample provider and were not determined by assay-based typing.

On this clone: Its antigen has not been determined. One base away there is no much larger clone; base qualities are not given.

The immunoSEQ Assay, a bias-controlled multiplex PCR, was used to amplify TCRbeta CDR3 regions from genomic DNA. For the original study's pipeline: Nucleated cell counts per sample were estimated from amplification of reference gene primers within the assay. To quantify the absolute abundance of each unique TCRbeta CDR3 rearrangement, sequence reads were collapsed and filtered. For each sample, productive Simpson clonality was calculated by taking the square root of Simpson's diversity index across productive rearrangements. The table was pulled from immuneACCESS by TCRdb, which kept in-frame rearrangements only. Such tables lose some clones; where checked, under half of the loss comes from unresolved V genes, and the rest has no known cause. From that table come the V and J calls and clone size; the DNA was used to work out D and trimming. This sample is represented by 350,000 or so clones; about 89% of them were singletons. The leading ten clones occupy about 10% of the sample.

One collaborating source in Seattle enrolled patients while the patients were actively infected and followed the patients over time throughout the course of disease. The collaborating institutions used their own protocols to collect whole blood in K2EDTA tubes. For TCRbeta analysis, collaborators shipped samples in one of three forms: frozen whole blood, isolated PBMCs, or DNA extracted from either of those sample types. The CDR3, from cysteine to phenylalanine, totals 14 residues. Kept here is only the CDR3 DNA, which spans 42 bases and is read in frame from base 1. Trimming removed 5 bases from V and 0 bases from J; the gene matches leave 1 base unexplained. CDR1 and CDR2, per the germline V gene, are SGHTA and FQGTGA. What the research found in general, with its limitations: The amount of clinical and demographic metadata varied by source and participant and was provided uncurated.

The rearranged chain carries TRBV7-3 and TRBJ2-3, and 8 bases in between align with TRBD1. The sequence was obtained from a woman in her 30s with COVID-19, enrolled during active disease. Material for sequencing was peripheral blood. The CDR3 protein is CASSGTGSTDTQYF. The DNA is TGTGCCAGCAGCGGGACAGGCAGCACAGATACGCAGTATTTT. With the portions outside the CDR3 filled from the reference TRBV7-3 and TRBJ2-3 genes, the complete variable region becomes GAGVSQTPSNKVTEKGKYVELRCDPISGHTALYWYRQSLGQGPEFLIYFQGTGAADDSGLPNDRFFAVRPEGSVSTLKIQRTERGDSAVYLCASSGTGSTDTQYFGPGTRLTVL.